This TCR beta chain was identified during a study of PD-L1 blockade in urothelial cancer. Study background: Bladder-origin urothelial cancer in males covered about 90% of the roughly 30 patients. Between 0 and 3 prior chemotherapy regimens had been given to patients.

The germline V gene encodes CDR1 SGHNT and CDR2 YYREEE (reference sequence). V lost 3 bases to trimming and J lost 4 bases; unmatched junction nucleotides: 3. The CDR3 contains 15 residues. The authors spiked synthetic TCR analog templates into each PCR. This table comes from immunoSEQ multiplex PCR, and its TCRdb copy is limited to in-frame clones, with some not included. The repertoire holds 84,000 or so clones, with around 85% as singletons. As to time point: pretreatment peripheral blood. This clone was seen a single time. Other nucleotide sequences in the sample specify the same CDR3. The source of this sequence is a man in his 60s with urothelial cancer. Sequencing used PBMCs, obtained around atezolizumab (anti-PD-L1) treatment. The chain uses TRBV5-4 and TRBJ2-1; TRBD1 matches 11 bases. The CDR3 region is CASSSGTGGYNEQFF. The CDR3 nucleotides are TGTGCCAGCAGCTCCGGGACAGGGGGATACAATGAGCAGTTCTTC.